A single sample gave rise to the 16 T cell receptor beta chains below, sequenced in a study of Ad26.COV2.S vaccination and SARS-CoV-2 variants. Treatment given: around 19 received Ad26.COV2.S at low or high dose, single or two shots; about 5 received placebo; per-sample allocation not given. Day 63 following the first vaccine or placebo injection was when the samples were taken. The repertoire was sequenced with immunoSEQ multiplex PCR; TCRdb's copy has only in-frame clones and lacks some. The sample has some 300,000 clones; 85% are singletons. Here the sequenced sample was peripheral blood, taken in a trial of Ad26.COV2.S vaccine versus placebo. These receptors all come from a person aged 18-65 years who received the Ad26.COV2.S COVID-19 vaccine or a placebo.

The V call is TRBV29-1, the J call TRBJ2-7, with TRBD2 identical over 7 bases. The J segment lost 4 bases and the V segment lost 0 bases, leaving 6 bases of the junction unmatched. The CDR3 sequence is 14 residues long. Per germline, CDR1 SQVTM and CDR2 ANQGSEA. This CDR3 reads CSVEDRQGLYEQYF. CDR3 sequence (DNA): TGCAGCGTTGAAGATCGTCAGGGACTATACGAGCAGTACTTC.

The rearrangement joins TRBV7-9 to TRBJ2-5; possible D gene TRBD1, 5 bases. CDR1 and CDR2 (germline): SEHNR, FQNEAQ (reference sequence). The CDR3 sequence is 15 residues long. The V gene lost 5 bases and the J gene lost 1 base, with 14 bases spanning the gap. The CDR3 reads CASSPRATPQETQYF. CDR3 nucleotide sequence: TGTGCCAGCAGCCCCAGGGCCACTCCCCAAGAGACCCAGTACTTC.

The genes are TRBV12-3 or TRBV12-4 and TRBJ1-4; the D is unclear. This CDR3 is built from 11 residues. Trimming removed 6 bases at V and 10 bases at J, with 9 bases between. Here the CDR3 DNA reads TGTGCCAGCAGACCCTCCGGAAAACTGTTTTTT. The encoded protein is CASRPSGKLFF.

The chain combines TRBV7-9 with TRBJ2-7; 9 bases align to TRBD2. In germline, CDR1 is SEHNR, CDR2 FQNEAQ (reference sequence). The trim removed 5 bases at V and 2 bases at J, leaving 4 bases unmatched. The CDR3 sequence is 14 residues long. The CDR3 reads CASSPRTSAYEQYF. In DNA form, the CDR3 reads TGTGCCAGCAGCCCGAGGACTAGCGCCTACGAGCAGTACTTC.

This chain joins TRBV3-1 (or the pseudogene TRBV3-2) and TRBJ2-2; 10 nucleotides match TRBD1. The CDR3 sequence is 18 residues long. Germline CDR1 is LGHDT and CDR2 is YNNKEL (reference sequence). The V gene end was trimmed by 4 bases and the J gene end by 2 bases; junction bases not matched to a gene: 10. Here the CDR3 reads CASSPDLTGGRNTGELFF. In nucleotides, the CDR3 is TGTGCCAGCAGCCCGGACCTGACAGGGGGCCGTAACACCGGGGAGCTGTTTTTT.

This clone was seen only once. The chain recombines TRBV6-1 with TRBJ2-7, with no clear D. There are 15 residues in the CDR3. Germline assignment: CDR1 MNHNS and CDR2 SASEGT. V was trimmed by 3 bases and J by 0 bases, leaving 12 bases between them. The CDR3 DNA follows: TGTGCCAGCAGTGAGTTGGGTGGAAGCTCCTACGAGCAGTACTTC. Amino acids: CASSELGGSSYEQYF.

A single count supports this clone. This chain links TRBV7-3 with TRBJ1-1; TRBD1 is a possible D gene (6 bases). This CDR3 is 19 amino acids long. CDR1 is SGHTA, CDR2 FQGTGA, per germline. Trimming pared 5 bases from V and 3 bases from J, leaving 28 bases between. The CDR3 coding sequence is TGTGCCAGCAGCCCCTATCGACAGGACTTAATCCTTGGGGACACTGAAGCTTTCTTT. It codes for CASSPYRQDLILGDTEAFF.

The chain has TRBV2 and TRBJ1-5, with 9 bases matching TRBD1. The CDR3 consists of 14 residues. With 6 bases clipped from V and 3 bases from J, the junction kept 3 bases outside the gene matches. Germline CDR1 is SNHLY and CDR2 is FYNNEI. The chain's CDR3 is CASSGTGFNQPQHF. The CDR3 DNA follows: TGTGCCAGCAGCGGGACAGGGTTCAATCAGCCCCAGCATTTT.

The V and J genes are TRBV11-1 and TRBJ2-1, with TRBD2 matching 8 bases. Trimming removed 0 bases from V and 8 bases from J; junction bases left unmatched: 9. The CDR3 has 16 residues. CDR1 SGHAT and CDR2 FQDESV come from the germline V gene (reference sequence). The DNA of the CDR3 is TGTGCCAGCAGCTTAGCGCGGACGGGGGGGCCCGATGAGCAGTTCTTC. Its translation: CASSLARTGGPDEQFF.

The rearrangement joins TRBV11-2 to TRBJ2-5; D may be TRBD1 or TRBD2 (6 bases each). Per germline, CDR1 SGHAT and CDR2 FQNNGV. V shed 5 bases and J shed 3 bases, with 13 bases lying between them. The CDR3 length is 14 residues. The CDR3 loop is CASSPYREEETQYF. The CDR3 region has the DNA TGTGCCAGCAGCCCTTACAGGGAGGAAGAGACCCAGTACTTC.

The chain recombines TRBV28 with TRBJ1-2; D not certain. The ends were cut back, 5 bases at V and 7 bases at J, with 11 bases in the middle. This CDR3 has 12 amino acids. Germline CDR1 and CDR2: MDHEN and SYDVKM. CDR3 sequence (DNA): TGTGCCAGCAGTGGGCCTTCAGCTGGCTACACCTTC. It yields the protein CASSGPSAGYTF.

V gene TRBV28 combines with J gene TRBJ2-1; D perhaps matches TRBD2 (5 bases). There are 12 residues in the CDR3. The germline gives CDR1 MDHEN, CDR2 SYDVKM. V was shortened by 10 bases and J by 5 bases, with 12 bases between the two germline ends. The CDR3 reads CATEGGNNEQFF. CDR3 in DNA: TGTGCCACCGAGGGTGGGAACAATGAGCAGTTCTTC.

The genes are TRBV4-1 and TRBJ2-2, with D unresolved. Germline V CDR1 and CDR2: MGHRA, YSYEKL. The CDR3 runs to 14 residues. V gave up 7 bases and J gave up 8 bases, with 17 bases separating them. CDR3 DNA: TGCGCCAGCACCCTTGGAAAGCTCTCTGGGGAGCTGTTTTTT. Its protein product is CASTLGKLSGELFF.

This clone occurred a few times. The rearrangement joins TRBV2 to TRBJ1-5; no clear D gene. This CDR3 region has 13 residues. The V end lost 11 bases, the J end lost 0 bases, and 11 bases lay between the germline ends. From germline, CDR1 is SNHLY and CDR2 FYNNEI. As DNA, the CDR3 is TGTGCCTCCAGGACGGATAGCAATCAGCCCCAGCATTTT. Amino acids: CASRTDSNQPQHF.

CDR3 sequence: CASSARGLGDEKLFF. CDR3 coding DNA: TGTGCCAGCAGCGCCCGGGGGCTTGGGGATGAAAAACTGTTTTTT. This chain joins TRBV9 and TRBJ1-4; D possibly corresponds to TRBD1 (6 bases). The V gene's germline CDR1 is SGDLS and CDR2 YYNGEE. The V and J ends lost 3 bases and 6 bases respectively, with 15 bases between them. The CDR3 spans 15 residues.

In this sample, this clone turned up a few times. The chain couples TRBV6-4 to TRBJ2-1; 11 nucleotides agree with TRBD2. The CDR3 loop spans 15 amino acids. Germline trimming cut 2 bases from V and 9 bases from J; bases unmatched to any gene: 6. Germline assignment: CDR1 MRHNA and CDR2 SNTAGT. CDR3 region: CASSDVAGGQSEQFF. The DNA of the CDR3 is TGTGCCAGCAGTGACGTAGCGGGGGGGCAGAGTGAGCAGTTCTTC.